These 12 T cell receptor beta chains originate from one sample sequenced in a study of T cells in Graves' hyperthyroidism and ophthalmopathy. RNA transcripts provided the source from which TCR beta CDR3 regions were amplified. The HTBI set primed first-round TCR CDR3 RT-PCR. MiXCR, applied by TCRdb to the multiplex PCR reads, yields one record per CDR3 protein. Of a few hundred thousand distinct CDR3 sequences listed, 14% are singletons. The specimen was blood. The receptor set was obtained from a woman aged 25 to 39 with Graves' hyperthyroidism that later progressed to Graves' ophthalmopathy.

Ten or more counts support this clonotype. The V and J genes are TRBV12-3 or TRBV12-4 and TRBJ2-7, with D possibly called TRBD1 or TRBD2 (7 bases each). CDR3 length: 15 residues. Between the trimmed V and J ends, which lost 3 bases and 0 bases, there was a span of 12 bases. In DNA, the CDR3 is TGTGCCAGCAGTTTCGGGGGGACAGCCTCCTACGAGCAGTACTTC. This codes for CASSFGGTASYEQYF.

There are many counts of this clonotype. This rearrangement joins TRBV9 to TRBJ2-1, with 7 nucleotides matching TRBD1. The CDR3 consists of 17 residues. Germline CDR1 SGDLS, CDR2 YYNGEE. Losses at the gene ends were 2 bases for V and 0 bases for J; bases not matched to a gene: 8. CDR3 region: CASSVIGGMGSYNEQFF. The CDR3 DNA follows: TGTGCCAGCAGCGTTATAGGGGGCATGGGCTCCTACAATGAGCAGTTCTTC. Combining the CDR3 with reference TRBV9 and TRBJ2-1 gives the whole variable domain DSGVTQTPKHLITATGQRVTLRCSPRSGDLSVYWYQQSLDQGLQFLIQYYNGEERAKGNILERFSAQQFPDLHSELNLSSLELGDSALYFCASSVIGGMGSYNEQFFGPGTRLTVL.

This clonotype appeared a few times. This rearrangement joins TRBV6-1 to TRBJ2-2; no definite D call. Germline V gene sequence: CDR1 MNHNS, CDR2 SASEGT. V lost 5 bases to trimming and J lost 1 base, with 5 bases between them. CDR3 length: 13 amino acids. The CDR3 region is CASSYVNTGELFF. The CDR3 DNA is TGTGCCAGCAGTTACGTGAACACCGGGGAGCTGTTTTTT.

This rearrangement joins TRBV10-3 to TRBJ2-3; TRBD2 is a possible D gene (5 bases). Between the trimmed V and J ends, which lost 7 bases and 4 bases, there was a span of 12 bases. Germline values: CDR1 ENHRY, CDR2 SYGVKD. The length of the CDR3 is 13 residues. The CDR3 loop reads CAIMAGQADTQYF. Written as DNA, the CDR3 is TGTGCCATCATGGCGGGTCAGGCAGATACGCAGTATTTT.

This clonotype was picked up many times. This chain connects TRBV27 to TRBJ2-7, with D possibly called TRBD1 or TRBD2 (5 bases each). Trimming pared 7 bases from V and 6 bases from J, leaving 10 bases between. The CDR3 has 11 residues. Looked up from germline, CDR1 is MNHEY and CDR2 is SMNVEV (reference sequence). As DNA, the CDR3 is TGTGCCAGCATGAGGGGTCTCGAGCAGTACTTC. It codes for CASMRGLEQYF.

This clonotype was seen ten or more times. The J gene is TRBJ1-1, the V gene TRBV30, with TRBD1 matching 9 bases. Germline V CDR1 and CDR2: GTSNPN, SVGIG (reference sequence). Unmatched junction bases numbered 7, after V lost 4 bases and J lost 4 bases. The CDR3 contains 14 residues. The CDR3 region is CAWKGTGGLTEAFF. The CDR3 nucleotides are TGTGCCTGGAAGGGTACAGGGGGCCTCACTGAAGCTTTCTTT.

The chain employs TRBV28 and TRBJ2-7; 9 bases fit TRBD1. Germline CDR1 reads MDHEN; CDR2 reads SYDVKM. This CDR3 has 17 amino acids. Trimming removed 4 bases from V and 0 bases from J; junction bases left unmatched: 10. The DNA of the CDR3 is TGTGCCAGCAGTTCACCACAGGGGGCTTCTAGCTCCTACGAGCAGTACTTC. This codes for CASSSPQGASSSYEQYF.

Many counts were recorded for this clonotype. The chain couples TRBV7-8 to TRBJ2-4, with a weak D call TRBD2 (5 bases). Germline V lookup: CDR1 SGHVS, CDR2 FQNEAQ. V was shortened by 1 base and J by 6 bases, with 13 bases between the two germline ends. This CDR3 is built from 15 residues. CDR3: CASSLVASSGNIQYF. The CDR3 DNA is TGTGCCAGCAGCTTAGTGGCATCCAGCGGAAACATTCAGTACTTC.

This clonotype was counted ten times or more. The V gene is TRBV20-1, the J gene TRBJ2-7; TRBD1 agrees at 9 bases. V dropped 6 bases and J dropped 4; count of bases not matched to a gene: 10. This CDR3 region has 14 residues. The germline V gene has CDR1 DFQATT and CDR2 SNEGSKA (reference sequence). CDR3 amino acids: CSARGGTGFYEQYF. The DNA of the CDR3 is TGCAGTGCACGAGGGGGGACAGGGTTTTACGAGCAGTACTTC.

The chain combines TRBV28 with TRBJ2-7; D unclear. The CDR3 is 12 residues long. Germline CDR1 and CDR2: MDHEN and SYDVKM. V was pared by 0 bases and J by 6 bases, with 6 bases between. CDR3 DNA sequence: TGTGCCAGCAGTTTATGGAATCGCGAGCAGTACTTC. Translating it yields CASSLWNREQYF.

This clonotype has a single count. The chain has TRBV6-2 or TRBV6-3 and TRBJ2-1; D gene uncertain. V dropped 7 bases and J dropped 5 bases, with 12 bases sitting between them. The CDR3 extends over 13 amino acids. CDR1 and CDR2 (germline): MNHEY, SVGEGT. The CDR3 here is CASIRLGDNEQFF. CDR3 nucleotide sequence: TGTGCCAGCATACGGCTAGGTGACAATGAGCAGTTCTTC.

Only a few counts were recorded for this clonotype. J is TRBJ2-3 and V is TRBV19; D call uncertain. Between the trimmed V and J ends, which lost 3 bases and 2 bases, there was a span of 15 bases. The CDR3 totals 16 residues. CDR1 and CDR2 from the germline V gene are LNHDA and SQIVND (reference sequence). DNA of the CDR3: TGTGCCAGTAGTATGACACCGAATGATGTCACAGATACGCAGTATTTT. Protein product: CASSMTPNDVTDTQYF.